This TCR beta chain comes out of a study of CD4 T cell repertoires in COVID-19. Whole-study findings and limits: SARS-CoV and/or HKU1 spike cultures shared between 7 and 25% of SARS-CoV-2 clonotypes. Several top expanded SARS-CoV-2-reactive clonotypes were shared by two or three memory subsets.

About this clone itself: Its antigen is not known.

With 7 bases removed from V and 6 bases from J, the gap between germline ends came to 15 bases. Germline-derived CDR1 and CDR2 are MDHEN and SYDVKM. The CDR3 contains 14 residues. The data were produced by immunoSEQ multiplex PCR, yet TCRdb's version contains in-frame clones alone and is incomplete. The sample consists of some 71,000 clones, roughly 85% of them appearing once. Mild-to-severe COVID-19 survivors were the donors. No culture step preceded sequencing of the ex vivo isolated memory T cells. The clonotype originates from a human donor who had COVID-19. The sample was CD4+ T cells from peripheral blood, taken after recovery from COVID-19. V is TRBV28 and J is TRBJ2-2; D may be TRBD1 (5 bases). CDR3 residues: CASTLAGQAGELFF. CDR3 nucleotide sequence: TGTGCCAGCACCCTGGCAGGGCAAGCCGGGGAGCTGTTTTTT.